This entry lists 24 T cell receptor beta chains sequenced from one sample in a study of blood T cell repertoires in COVID-19. Using immunoSEQ multiplex PCR, the repertoire was profiled, and TCRdb retains in-frame clones only, with some absent. This table has over 250,000 clones, 75% to 90% appearing once. The material sequenced was peripheral blood. Source of these receptors: a woman in her 70s with COVID-19, enrolled during active disease.

The chain joins TRBV6-5 to TRBJ1-5, with D tentatively TRBD1 (5 bases). CDR1 MNHEY and CDR2 SVGAGI come from the germline V gene. Trimming removed 5 bases at V and 7 bases at J, with 12 bases between. The CDR3 runs 13 residues. The CDR3 reads CASSRGGGQPQHF. CDR3 bases: TGTGCCAGCAGTCGTGGGGGGGGGCAGCCCCAGCATTTT.

This clone was seen many times. The V gene is TRBV28, the J gene TRBJ1-1, with no clear D. The germline V gene has CDR1 MDHEN and CDR2 SYDVKM. V lost 3 bases to trimming and J lost 4 bases, with 9 bases between them. The CDR3 totals 13 residues. CDR3 in DNA: TGTGCCAGCAGTTTTAGTTCGGGCACTGAAGCTTTCTTT. Residues: CASSFSSGTEAFF. Looking up the rest from reference TRBV28 and TRBJ1-1 gives the full variable domain: DVKVTQSSRYLVKRTGEKVFLECVQDMDHENMFWYRQDPGLGLRLIYFSYDVKMKEKGDIPEGYSVSREKKERFSLILESASTNQTSMYLCASSFSSGTEAFFGQGTRLTVV.

V is TRBV7-7 and J is TRBJ2-1; tentatively, D is TRBD1 (8 bases). The V end was cut by 8 bases, the J end by 2 bases, with 22 bases between. This CDR3 comprises 17 residues. Germline-derived CDR1 and CDR2 are SSHAT and FNYEAQ (reference sequence). CDR3 sequence reads: CASPGGGPGLPYNEQFF. CDR3 sequence (DNA): TGTGCCAGCCCAGGGGGCGGTCCGGGACTACCCTACAATGAGCAGTTCTTC.

The genes are TRBV19 and TRBJ1-1, with no clear D. The ends were cut back, 7 bases at V and 4 bases at J, with 16 bases in the middle. CDR1 and CDR2 from the germline V gene are LNHDA and SQIVND (reference sequence). This CDR3 is built from 14 residues. CDR3 in DNA: TGTGCCAGTACCGCGGGCCTGTTGGGCACTGAAGCTTTCTTT. Amino acid sequence: CASTAGLLGTEAFF.

The gene calls are TRBV5-1 and TRBJ1-5, with D possibly being TRBD1 (6 bases). V was trimmed by 4 bases and J by 6 bases, leaving 11 bases between them. This CDR3 region has 13 residues. The germline CDR1 and CDR2 sequences are SGHRS and YFSETQ. The CDR3 loop reads CASSISGVQPQHF. The CDR3 coding sequence is TGCGCCAGCAGCATCTCAGGGGTTCAGCCCCAGCATTTT.

The genes are TRBV29-1 and TRBJ2-3; possible D gene TRBD1, 5 bases. Trimming shortened V by 5 bases and J by 2 bases, and 17 bases separated the two germline ends. The CDR3 loop spans 15 amino acids. Germline V gives CDR1 SQVTM, CDR2 ANQGSEA. This CDR3 reads CSVITFRVPTDTQYF. DNA of the CDR3: TGCAGCGTTATCACCTTCAGGGTTCCCACAGATACGCAGTATTTT.

This chain connects TRBV9 to TRBJ1-2, with 7 bases that match TRBD1. Germline V gene sequence: CDR1 SGDLS, CDR2 YYNGEE. There are 19 residues in the CDR3. The junction had 21 bases not matched to a gene; V was cut back by 4 bases and J by 3 bases. This CDR3 is CASSPDPGQAGGHYYGYTF. The CDR3, as DNA: TGTGCCAGCAGCCCCGATCCCGGACAGGCCGGGGGTCATTACTATGGCTACACCTTC.

The chain combines TRBV1 with TRBJ2-7; TRBD2 is the table's D call, not checked against the DNA. TRBV1 is designated a pseudogene. The CDR3 runs 17 residues. CDR3 sequence: CTSSQEYRREPSHEQYF. The CDR3 DNA reads TGCACCAGCAGCCAAGAATATAGGCGGGAGCCCTCCCACGAGCAGTACTTC.

In its sample, this clone was seen once. The chain links TRBV18 to TRBJ2-7; D is uncertain. This CDR3 region has 14 residues. The V end was cut by 0 bases, the J end by 0 bases, with 6 bases between. Looked up from germline, CDR1 is KGHSH and CDR2 is LQKENI. The CDR3 bases are TGTGCCAGCTCACCACCGTCGAGCTCCTACGAGCAGTACTTC. Protein sequence: CASSPPSSSYEQYF.

This CDR3 is CASSSGGQEDNYGYTF. The DNA for the CDR3 is TGTGCCAGTAGTAGTGGCGGACAGGAAGATAACTATGGCTACACCTTC. V usage is TRBV19 and J usage is TRBJ1-2; TRBD1 aligns across 7 bases. The CDR3 has 16 residues. Germline V lookup: CDR1 LNHDA, CDR2 SQIVND (reference sequence). With V trimmed by 4 bases and J by 1 base, 9 bases remained unmatched.

The chain links TRBV6-5 to TRBJ2-3, with D unclear. V was shortened by 6 bases and J by 0 bases, with 10 bases between the two germline ends. This CDR3 is 14 amino acids long. CDR1 is MNHEY and CDR2 is SVGAGI in the germline V gene. This CDR3 reads CASRRIGSTDTQYF. The DNA of the CDR3 is TGTGCCAGCAGACGAATCGGGAGCACAGATACGCAGTATTTT.

The chain is built from TRBV6-1 and TRBJ2-1; TRBD2 agrees at 8 bases. The CDR3 is made up of 16 amino acids. The J segment lost 4 bases and the V segment lost 4 bases, leaving 9 bases of the junction unmatched. Germline V gene sequence: CDR1 MNHNS, CDR2 SASEGT. For the CDR3, the DNA is TGTGCCAGCAGTGTAACTAGCGGCAACACTTACAATGAGCAGTTCTTC. Translation: CASSVTSGNTYNEQFF.

This clone was observed once. The V and J genes are TRBV11-1 and TRBJ1-1, with a tentative D call TRBD1 (6 bases). V gave up 4 bases and J gave up 5 bases, with 17 bases separating them. Looked up from germline, CDR1 is SGHAT and CDR2 is FQDESV (reference sequence). The CDR3 sequence is 15 residues long. CDR3 sequence: CASSSTPGVGTEAFF. In nucleotides, the CDR3 is TGTGCCAGCAGCTCCACCCCAGGGGTGGGGACTGAAGCTTTCTTT.

The rearrangement links TRBV3-1 (or the pseudogene TRBV3-2) to TRBJ2-3; 11 bases agree with TRBD2. CDR3 length: 15 residues. The V gene end was trimmed by 3 bases and the J gene end by 6 bases; junction bases not matched to a gene: 5. Germline V CDR1 and CDR2: LGHDT, YNNKEL (reference sequence). CDR3 nucleotide sequence: TGTGCCAGCAGCCAGGGCCTAGCGGGAGGTGATACGCAGTATTTT. This gives the protein CASSQGLAGGDTQYF.

This chain links TRBV6-5 with TRBJ1-4; tentatively, D is TRBD1 (6 bases). The CDR3 length is 13 residues. V shed 8 bases and J shed 13 bases, with 20 bases lying between them. Germline CDR1 is MNHEY and CDR2 is SVGAGI. DNA of the CDR3: TGTGCCAGCTTTAGGGGGGGGTTGGACATACTGTTTTTT. Translation: CASFRGGLDILFF.

The rearrangement links TRBV7-2 to TRBJ2-3; D is uncertain. CDR3 size: 14 residues. Germline CDR1 reads SGHTA; CDR2 reads FQGNSA. V shed 4 bases and J shed 0 bases, with 8 bases lying between them. CDR3 coding DNA: TGTGCCAGCAGCTATCAGTCGAGCACAGATACGCAGTATTTT. This translates into CASSYQSSTDTQYF.

This rearrangement joins TRBV5-4 to TRBJ2-1, with 7 positions matching TRBD2. CDR1 and CDR2 from the germline V gene are SGHNT and YYREEE (reference sequence). The CDR3 is 17 residues long. With 4 bases clipped from V and 2 bases from J, the junction kept 12 bases outside the gene matches. CDR3 nucleotide sequence: TGTGCCAGCAGCGGGGGGGGAATAGACTTAACCTACAATGAGCAGTTCTTC. Amino acid sequence: CASSGGGIDLTYNEQFF.

The table lists this clone with a few counts. This chain joins TRBV27 and TRBJ1-2; a possible D gene is TRBD1 (6 bases). V lost 6 bases, J lost 4 bases, and 18 bases lay in between. Germline V gene data show CDR1 as MNHEY and CDR2 as SMNVEV (reference sequence). CDR3 length: 15 amino acids. CDR3 residues: CASSLLQGNFYGYTF. In nucleotides, the CDR3 is TGTGCCAGCAGCCTTCTGCAGGGGAACTTCTATGGCTACACCTTC.

The gene calls are TRBV7-6 and TRBJ2-2; a weak D match, TRBD1 (5 bases). The CDR3 runs to 15 residues. The germline CDR1 and CDR2 sequences are SGHVS and FNYEAQ. V lost 5 bases to trimming and J lost 2 bases, with 12 bases between them. The CDR3 DNA sequence: TGTGCCAGCAGCAGGGGCGGCTTAAACACCGGGGAGCTGTTTTTT. Translation gives CASSRGGLNTGELFF.

J is TRBJ2-3 and V is TRBV30; 9 bases line up with TRBD2. CDR1 and CDR2 from the germline V gene are GTSNPN and SVGIG (reference sequence). V was pared by 4 bases and J by 0 bases, with 5 bases of the junction left unmatched. This CDR3 has 15 amino acids. The CDR3 coding sequence is TGTGCCTGGAACGCGGGAGGGCCCAGCACAGATACGCAGTATTTT. It codes for CAWNAGGPSTDTQYF.

J is TRBJ1-1 and V is TRBV19; 8 bases map to TRBD1. The V gene's germline CDR1 is LNHDA and CDR2 SQIVND (reference sequence). V was clipped by 9 bases and J by 6 bases; unmatched bases: 12. The CDR3 totals 14 residues. CDR3 nucleotides: TGTGCCAGCCAGACGGCAGGGGGCTTCGCTGAAGCTTTCTTT. Amino acids: CASQTAGGFAEAFF. Combining the CDR3 with reference TRBV19 and TRBJ1-1 gives the whole variable domain DGGITQSPKYLFRKEGQNVTLSCEQNLNHDAMYWYRQDPGQGLRLIYYSQIVNDFQKGDIAEGYSVSREKKESFPLTVTSAQKNPTAFYLCASQTAGGFAEAFFGQGTRLTVV.

The chain recombines TRBV28 with TRBJ2-7; 11 bases align to TRBD2. The V segment lost 3 bases and the J segment 4 bases; nucleotides outside the gene matches: 11. This CDR3 contains 17 residues. Germline V lookup: CDR1 MDHEN, CDR2 SYDVKM. The CDR3 loop reads CASSLDPGASGRYEQYF. In DNA form, the CDR3 reads TGTGCCAGCAGTTTGGACCCTGGGGCTAGCGGGAGGTACGAGCAGTACTTC.

The chain combines TRBV11-2 with TRBJ2-2; D is unresolved. V was cut by 3 bases and J by 6 bases, with 5 bases left in between. Germline loops: CDR1 SGHAT, CDR2 FQNNGV. This CDR3 region has 12 residues. The CDR3 DNA sequence: TGTGCCAGCAGCTTTCAATCCGGGGAGCTGTTTTTT. Its translation: CASSFQSGELFF.

This chain joins TRBV28 and TRBJ1-1; TRBD1 matches 9 bases. This CDR3 is 14 amino acids long. The V segment lost 5 bases and the J segment 4 bases; nucleotides outside the gene matches: 5. Germline V gene sequence: CDR1 MDHEN, CDR2 SYDVKM. For the CDR3, the DNA is TGTGCCAGCAGTCCCCGGGACAGGGCCACTGAAGCTTTCTTT. Amino acids: CASSPRDRATEAFF.